The T cell receptor beta chain described here comes from a study of blood T cell repertoires in COVID-19. Background on the study: Sources were T cells, B-cell-depleted T cells, or PBMCs; the material itself was cDNA or gDNA.

Sequencing was performed with immunoSEQ multiplex PCR; in TCRdb, only in-frame clones are kept and a portion is missing. The sample contains hundreds of thousands of clones, just over 85% of which appear only once. Trimming removed 4 bases at V and 0 bases at J, with 15 bases between. Germline V gene lookup returns CDR1 MGHRA and CDR2 YSYEKL. The length of the CDR3 is 16 residues. The sequencing input was peripheral blood. The chain employs TRBV4-1 and TRBJ1-1; possible D gene TRBD1, 5 bases. The TCR originated in a man older than 75 with acute or convalescent COVID-19. Written as DNA, the CDR3 is TGCGCCAGCAGCCCTAACTTGGGACTCTTGAACACTGAAGCTTTCTTT. This codes for CASSPNLGLLNTEAFF.